This T cell receptor (beta chain) was captured by sequencing in a study of shared clonotypes between healthy human individuals. Sorted-subset replicate PCR reactions contained 200 ng DNA, corresponding to approximately 30,000 T cell genomes. Clones were read by immunoSEQ multiplex PCR, and TCRdb kept only the in-frame ones, dropping some. The sample records hundreds of thousands of clones, about two thirds being singletons. This clone was observed a handful of times. The CDR3 is made up of 15 amino acids. Trimming removed 8 bases from V and 7 bases from J, with 21 bases in between. Germline V lookup: CDR1 KGHSH, CDR2 LQKENI. CD45RA-negative memory and CD45RA+ naive subsets were split from the CD4+ cells.

The receptor was derived from a woman aged 25 to 45 in good health. This chain links TRBV18 with TRBJ2-4, with TRBD1 as a possible D gene (6 bases). The sequencing sample was made of memory CD4+ T cells sorted from blood. The sample's subset: CD45RA-negative fraction. The CDR3, as DNA: TGTGCCAGCGCCATACAGGGTACTTCGGGGAACATTCAGTACTTC. Translating it yields CASAIQGTSGNIQYF. Variable domain in full (rest from reference TRBV18 and TRBJ2-4): NAGVMQNPRHLVRRRGQEARLRCSPMKGHSHVYWYRQLPEEGLKFMVYLQKENIIDESGMPKERFSAEFPKEGPSILRIQQVVRGDSAAYFCASAIQGTSGNIQYFGAGTRLSVL.